What follows are 29 T cell receptor beta chains derived from one specimen sequenced in a study of T-cell memory formation after mild COVID-19 (dated by TCRdb to the early 2020s). Libraries came from 5' RACE. TCRdb names Illumina NovaSeq 6000 as the instrument used. TCRdb redid the processing of the public reads, applying fastp at Q25 and MiXCR, and retained in-frame beta chains. Entries that share a CDR3 protein sequence are merged under the most common genes and DNA. The sample table holds around 250,000 distinct CDR3 sequences, of which approximately 10% were seen once. Around a fifth of the sample is in the top ten clones. Sequenced sample: PBMCs or a T cell subset sorted from them (not recorded which). The origin of the receptors is a man aged 18 to 29 who had mild COVID-19 (a few samples of this study predate the infection). The sample titles of this study are shuffled in the database, so cell type and time point are left out; the donor was told from shared clones.

This clonotype was detected ten times or more. The chain couples TRBV5-1 to TRBJ1-2, with D possibly TRBD1 on 5 matching bases. Germline CDR1 is SGHRS and CDR2 is YFSETQ. V lost 0 bases, J lost 6 bases, and 9 bases lay in between. The CDR3 has 13 residues. The CDR3 region is CASSLVSGNGYTF. The CDR3 bases are TGCGCCAGCAGCTTGGTATCAGGGAATGGCTACACCTTC.

The table lists this clonotype with many counts. The genes are TRBV11-2 and TRBJ2-1; TRBD2 might be the D (6 bases). This CDR3 comprises 11 residues. Looked up from germline, CDR1 is SGHAT and CDR2 is FQNNGV. V lost 6 bases, J lost 14 bases, and 14 bases lay in between. CDR3: CASSSGGYKFF. In nucleotides, the CDR3 is TGTGCCAGCAGTTCCGGGGGTTATAAGTTCTTC.

This clonotype was seen a handful of times. The chain employs TRBV11-2 and TRBJ1-1; possible D gene TRBD1, 6 bases. The CDR3 length is 14 residues. Trimming left V 6 bases short and J 4 bases short, with 15 bases between. From germline, CDR1 is SGHAT and CDR2 FQNNGV. DNA of the CDR3: TGTGCCAGCAGGGAGGCGGGGGCTGGCACTGAAGCTTTCTTT. As protein: CASREAGAGTEAFF.

The CDR3 DNA reads TGTGCCAGCACCTATTTCGGGGGGAACACCGGGGAGCTGTTTTTT. Amino acid sequence: CASTYFGGNTGELFF. V and J are TRBV6-6 and TRBJ2-2; tentative D call: TRBD2 (6 bases). This CDR3 is built from 15 residues. Germline V gives CDR1 MNHNY, CDR2 SVGAGI (reference sequence). Trimming cost V 7 bases and J 1 base, with 13 bases left between them.

V is TRBV7-3 and J is TRBJ1-1; the match to TRBD1 covers 7 bases. Germline-derived CDR1 and CDR2 are SGHTA and FQGTGA. Germline trimming cut 6 bases from V and 7 bases from J; bases unmatched to any gene: 5. The CDR3 contains 12 residues. CDR3 protein: CASSYRTGEAFF. The CDR3 DNA reads TGTGCCAGCAGTTACCGGACAGGTGAAGCTTTCTTT.

The CDR3 sequence: CASSRSFGGFDQPQHF. Here the CDR3 DNA reads TGTGCCAGCAGCCGAAGTTTCGGGGGGTTTGATCAGCCCCAGCATTTT. The rearrangement links TRBV11-2 to TRBJ1-5; D is perhaps TRBD1 (5 bases). Germline lookup yields CDR1 SGHAT and CDR2 FQNNGV. The germline V and J ends were trimmed by 5 bases and 5 bases, with 19 bases remaining between them. The CDR3 consists of 16 residues.

This clonotype was seen a handful of times. The chain employs TRBV7-9 and TRBJ1-1, with D maybe TRBD1 (6 bases). CDR1 and CDR2 from the germline V gene are SEHNR and FQNEAQ (reference sequence). This CDR3 has 14 residues. Trimming cost V 3 bases and J 3 bases, with 11 bases left between them. CDR3 nucleotide sequence: TGTGCCAGCAGCTTTGGGCAGGGGTACACTGAAGCTTTCTTT. Its protein product is CASSFGQGYTEAFF.

This chain's CDR3 is CASSLESADTQYF. CDR3 bases: TGTGCCAGCAGCCTCGAAAGCGCAGATACGCAGTATTTT. This chain connects TRBV7-2 to TRBJ2-3; D remains unclear. Trimming took off 5 bases at V and 4 bases at J, with 10 bases between the two ends. Germline CDR1 reads SGHTA; CDR2 reads FQGNSA. The CDR3 has 13 residues.

This clonotype was picked up a small number of times. J is TRBJ1-2 and V is TRBV20-1, with TRBD1 matching over 9 bases. J gave up 4 bases and V 2 bases, and 11 bases lay outside the gene matches. Germline V gene sequence: CDR1 DFQATT, CDR2 SNEGSKA (reference sequence). The CDR3 runs to 16 residues. This chain's CDR3 is CSARRMYRGRGYGYTF. The CDR3 DNA sequence: TGCAGTGCTAGAAGGATGTACAGGGGGCGCGGCTATGGCTACACCTTC.

This clonotype occurred many times. The J gene is TRBJ1-1, the V gene TRBV11-2; D remains ambiguous. In germline, CDR1 is SGHAT, CDR2 FQNNGV. V shed 1 base and J shed 1 base, with 4 bases lying between them. The CDR3 is 13 residues long. CDR3 bases: TGTGCCAGCAGCTTAGCCCCGAACACTGAAGCTTTCTTT. Amino acid sequence: CASSLAPNTEAFF.

This clonotype was counted a few times. The genes are TRBV9 and TRBJ2-5; tentatively, D is TRBD2 (6 bases). The CDR3 loop spans 12 amino acids. Trimming removed 0 bases from V and 7 bases from J, with 7 bases in between. Germline-derived CDR1 and CDR2 are SGDLS and YYNGEE. CDR3 amino acids: CASSVVEGTQYF. CDR3 nucleotide sequence: TGTGCCAGCAGCGTAGTGGAGGGGACCCAGTACTTC.

The gene calls are TRBV27 and TRBJ1-4; 8 bases agree with TRBD1. Germline CDR1 reads MNHEY; CDR2 reads SMNVEV (reference sequence). V shed 6 bases, J shed 7 bases, and the junction held 7 bases outside the gene matches. This CDR3 is 14 amino acids long. CDR3: CASRPWTGSEKLFF. The CDR3 DNA reads as TGTGCCAGCAGACCCTGGACAGGGTCTGAAAAACTGTTTTTT.

This chain connects TRBV15 to TRBJ2-3, with 8 bases matching TRBD2. The CDR3 runs to 18 residues. The germline gives CDR1 LNHNV, CDR2 YYDKDF (reference sequence). With 7 bases clipped from V and 1 base from J, the junction kept 16 bases outside the gene matches. CDR3 region: CATTMTGTRFRGTDTQYF. CDR3 in DNA: TGTGCCACCACCATGACCGGGACTAGATTCCGGGGCACAGATACGCAGTATTTT.

The gene calls are TRBV4-2 and TRBJ1-1; the D is unclear. The CDR3 is made up of 16 amino acids. V lost 0 bases and J lost 1, with 12 bases in between. Germline V lookup: CDR1 LGHNA, CDR2 YNFKEQ. CDR3 DNA: TGTGCCAGCAGCCAAGAAATCTTGCGACGGAACACTGAAGCTTTCTTT. It codes for CASSQEILRRNTEAFF.

This clonotype was seen only a few times. The chain combines TRBV4-1 with TRBJ2-3; D is possibly TRBD2 (5 bases). The length of the CDR3 is 15 residues. With 3 bases removed from V and 1 base from J, the gap between germline ends came to 11 bases. Per the germline V gene, CDR1 is MGHRA and CDR2 is YSYEKL. The CDR3 loop reads CASSQVGVGTDTQYF. CDR3 nucleotides: TGCGCCAGCAGCCAGGTCGGGGTAGGCACAGATACGCAGTATTTT.

J is TRBJ1-3 and V is TRBV12-3 or TRBV12-4; D might be TRBD1 (5 bases). Deletions cut 9 bases from V and 3 bases from J, with 6 bases between. The CDR3 spans 11 residues. CDR3 in DNA: TGTGCCAGGGGGGATGGAAACACCATATATTTT. Its protein product is CARGDGNTIYF.

The chain carries TRBV7-2 and TRBJ1-5; no clear D. In germline, CDR1 is SGHTA, CDR2 FQGNSA. The germline V and J ends were trimmed by 2 bases and 0 bases, with 8 bases remaining between them. CDR3 length: 15 residues. CDR3: CASSLQSYSNQPQHF. DNA for the CDR3: TGTGCCAGCAGCTTACAGTCATATAGCAATCAGCCCCAGCATTTT.

The chain links TRBV6-1 to TRBJ1-5; no reliable D call. CDR3 length: 13 residues. Germline values: CDR1 MNHNS, CDR2 SASEGT. The V end was cut by 4 bases, the J end by 2 bases, with 6 bases between. The CDR3 DNA sequence: TGTGCCAGCAGTGTGTGGGGCAATCAGCCCCAGCATTTT. Amino acid sequence: CASSVWGNQPQHF.

This chain connects TRBV6-6 to TRBJ2-1; D may match TRBD1 or TRBD2 (5 bases each). Germline lookup yields CDR1 MNHNY and CDR2 SVGAGI (reference sequence). The CDR3 spans 18 residues. Deletions cut 2 bases from V and 4 bases from J, with 21 bases between. The CDR3 DNA follows: TGTGCCAGCAGTTACGGGACGGAGAGTTCTCCTGCGTACAATGAGCAGTTCTTC. Protein: CASSYGTESSPAYNEQFF.

This clonotype was picked up a small number of times. The V and J genes are TRBV11-3 and TRBJ2-1; the D is unclear. Germline lookup yields CDR1 SGHNT and CDR2 YENEEA. The CDR3 extends over 14 amino acids. The V gene lost 0 bases and the J gene lost 6 bases, with 9 bases spanning the gap. CDR3 in amino acids: CASSLEPSSNEQFF. DNA of the CDR3: TGTGCCAGCAGCTTAGAGCCCTCTAGCAATGAGCAGTTCTTC.

V usage is TRBV5-4 and J usage is TRBJ2-1; D is undetermined. This CDR3 comprises 12 residues. In germline, CDR1 is SGHNT, CDR2 YYREEE (reference sequence). With 2 bases removed from V and 5 bases from J, the gap between germline ends came to 5 bases. The CDR3 spells CASSLVDNEQFF. In DNA, the CDR3 is TGTGCCAGCAGCTTAGTTGACAATGAGCAGTTCTTC.

The V gene is TRBV28, the J gene TRBJ2-2, with D possibly being TRBD1 (5 bases). The V end was cut by 6 bases, the J end by 6 bases, with 11 bases between. Germline V gene lookup returns CDR1 MDHEN and CDR2 SYDVKM. The CDR3 contains 13 residues. Written as DNA, the CDR3 is TGTGCCAGCAGCTCAGGGTCCCCCGGGGAGCTGTTTTTT. Translated, it gives CASSSGSPGELFF.

The gene calls are TRBV12-3 or TRBV12-4 and TRBJ2-2; the D is unclear. V lost 5 bases, J lost 7 bases, and 8 bases lay in between. CDR3 size: 12 residues. CDR3 in DNA: TGTGCCAGCAGTCGGGTAGTCGGGGAGCTGTTTTTT. It codes for CASSRVVGELFF.

The rearrangement links TRBV6-5 to TRBJ2-1; TRBD1 or TRBD2 may be the D gene (5 bases each). The ends were cut back, 5 bases at V and 3 bases at J, with 20 bases in the middle. CDR1 is MNHEY, CDR2 SVGAGI, per germline. The CDR3 contains 17 residues. The CDR3, as DNA: TGTGCCAGCAGTGAACACCCGCCCGGGACGGTCTACAATGAGCAGTTCTTC. It specifies CASSEHPPGTVYNEQFF.

The chain joins TRBV20-1 to TRBJ2-7; 8 bases are shared with TRBD1. The V and J ends lost 4 bases and 2 bases, in that order; junction bases with no gene match: 10. Germline V gene lookup returns CDR1 DFQATT and CDR2 SNEGSKA (reference sequence). The CDR3 totals 15 residues. CDR3 nucleotide sequence: TGCAGTGCTACCCTCGACAGGGGTGGACCCTACGAGCAGTACGTC. Translating gives CSATLDRGGPYEQYV.

This chain joins TRBV5-1 and TRBJ1-1; D not certain. This CDR3 spans 12 amino acids. The V gene's germline CDR1 is SGHRS and CDR2 YFSETQ. The germline V and J ends were trimmed by 5 bases and 4 bases, with 9 bases remaining between them. The CDR3 region is CASSPRGTEAFF. CDR3 nucleotide sequence: TGCGCCAGCAGTCCCCGGGGCACTGAAGCTTTCTTT.

Points on this clonotype: Germline and junction disagree at one end, which may indicate a read error. The chain has TRBV10-3 and TRBJ2-1; weak D call: TRBD1 (6 bases). The CDR3 extends over 15 amino acids. CDR1 and CDR2 (germline): ENHRY, SYGVKD. The CDR3 loop is CDISNTGTRDNEQFF. CDR3 DNA sequence: TGTGACATCAGTAATACCGGGACAAGGGACAATGAGCAGTTCTTC.

CDR3 nucleotide sequence: TGTGCCACCAGTGACCAGCCCTCTGCGGGGAATAATGAAAAACTGTTTTTT. Amino acids: CATSDQPSAGNNEKLFF. This chain uses TRBV24-1 with TRBJ1-4; D not resolved. The CDR3 runs 17 residues. Germline V CDR1 and CDR2: KGHDR, SFDVKD. V was cut by 4 bases and J by 4 bases, with 18 bases left in between.

This clonotype was recorded a few times. The chain combines TRBV24-1 with TRBJ2-1; possibly TRBD1 or TRBD2 for D (5 bases each). V was trimmed by 3 bases and J by 8 bases, leaving 16 bases between them. The V gene's germline CDR1 is KGHDR and CDR2 SFDVKD. The CDR3 is made up of 15 amino acids. In DNA, the CDR3 is TGTGCCACCAGTGATCCCCCCCCCAGGGACCATGAGCAGTTCTTC. This codes for CATSDPPPRDHEQFF.